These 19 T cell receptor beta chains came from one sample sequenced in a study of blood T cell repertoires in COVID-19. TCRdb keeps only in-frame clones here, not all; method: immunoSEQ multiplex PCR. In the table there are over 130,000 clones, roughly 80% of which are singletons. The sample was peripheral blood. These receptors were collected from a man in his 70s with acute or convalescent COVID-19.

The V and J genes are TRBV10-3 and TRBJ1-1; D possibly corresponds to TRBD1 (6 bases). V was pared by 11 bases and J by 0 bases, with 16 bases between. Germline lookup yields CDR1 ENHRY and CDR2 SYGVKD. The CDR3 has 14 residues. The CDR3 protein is CAGSQGLMNTEAFF. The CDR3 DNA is TGTGCCGGCTCACAGGGCTTGATGAACACTGAAGCTTTCTTT.

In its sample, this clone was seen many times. The DNA of the CDR3 is TGTGCCAGCAGCTCGGGACTAGCGGGAGTAGCTGAGCAGTTCTTC. Amino acid sequence: CASSSGLAGVAEQFF. The chain carries TRBV11-2 and TRBJ2-1, with 14 bases matching TRBD2. With 4 bases clipped from V and 9 bases from J, the junction kept 5 bases outside the gene matches. The CDR3 is made up of 15 amino acids. Germline CDR1 is SGHAT and CDR2 is FQNNGV.

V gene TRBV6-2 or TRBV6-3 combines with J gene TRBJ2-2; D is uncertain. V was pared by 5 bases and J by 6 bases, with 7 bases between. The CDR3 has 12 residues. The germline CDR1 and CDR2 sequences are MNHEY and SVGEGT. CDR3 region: CASSGEAGELFF. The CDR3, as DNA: TGTGCCAGCAGTGGTGAGGCCGGGGAGCTGTTTTTT.

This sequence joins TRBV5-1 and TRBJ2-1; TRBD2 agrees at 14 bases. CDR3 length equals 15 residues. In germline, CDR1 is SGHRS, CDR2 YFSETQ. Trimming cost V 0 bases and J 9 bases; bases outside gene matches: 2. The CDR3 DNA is TGCGCCAGCAGCTTGGGGACTAGCGGGGGGAGTGAGCAGTTCTTC. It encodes CASSLGTSGGSEQFF. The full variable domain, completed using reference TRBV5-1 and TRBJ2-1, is KAGVTQTPRYLIKTRGQQVTLSCSPISGHRSVSWYQQTPGQGLQFLFEYFSETQRNKGNFPGRFSGRQFSNSRSEMNVSTLELGDSALYLCASSLGTSGGSEQFFGPGTRLTVL.

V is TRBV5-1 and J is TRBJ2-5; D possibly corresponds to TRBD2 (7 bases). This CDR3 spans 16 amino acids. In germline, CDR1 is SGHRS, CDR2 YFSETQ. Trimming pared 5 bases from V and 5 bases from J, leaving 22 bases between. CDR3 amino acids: CASREPGTGGEETQYF. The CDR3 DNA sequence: TGCGCCAGCAGAGAACCCGGGACGGGGGGCGAGGAGACCCAGTACTTC. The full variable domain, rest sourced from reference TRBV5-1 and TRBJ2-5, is KAGVTQTPRYLIKTRGQQVTLSCSPISGHRSVSWYQQTPGQGLQFLFEYFSETQRNKGNFPGRFSGRQFSNSRSEMNVSTLELGDSALYLCASREPGTGGEETQYFGPGTRLLVL.

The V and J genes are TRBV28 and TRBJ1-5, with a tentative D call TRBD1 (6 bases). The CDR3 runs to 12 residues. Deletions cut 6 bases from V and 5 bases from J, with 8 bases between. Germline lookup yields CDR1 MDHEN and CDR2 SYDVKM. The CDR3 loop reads CASSRTDQPQHF. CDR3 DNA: TGTGCCAGCAGCCGGACAGATCAGCCCCAGCATTTT.

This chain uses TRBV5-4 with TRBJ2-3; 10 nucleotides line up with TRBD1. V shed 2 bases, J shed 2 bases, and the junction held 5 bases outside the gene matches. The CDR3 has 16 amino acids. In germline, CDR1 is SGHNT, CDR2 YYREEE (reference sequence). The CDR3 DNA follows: TGTGCCAGCAGCTTCCCGGGACAGGGGTTCACAGATACGCAGTATTTT. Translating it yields CASSFPGQGFTDTQYF.

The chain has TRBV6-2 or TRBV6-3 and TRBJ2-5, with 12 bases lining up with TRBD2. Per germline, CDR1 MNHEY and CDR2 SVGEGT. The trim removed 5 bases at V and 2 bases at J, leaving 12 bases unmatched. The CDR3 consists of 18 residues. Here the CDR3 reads CASSTQPGLAGTQETQYF. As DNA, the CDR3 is TGTGCCAGCAGTACCCAACCGGGACTAGCGGGTACTCAAGAGACCCAGTACTTC.

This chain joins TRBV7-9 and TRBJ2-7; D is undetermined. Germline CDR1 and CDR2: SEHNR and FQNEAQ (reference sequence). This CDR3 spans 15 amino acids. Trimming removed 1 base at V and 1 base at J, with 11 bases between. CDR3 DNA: TGTGCCAGCAGCTTAGGGGCACCTTTATCCTACGAGCAGTACTTC. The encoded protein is CASSLGAPLSYEQYF.

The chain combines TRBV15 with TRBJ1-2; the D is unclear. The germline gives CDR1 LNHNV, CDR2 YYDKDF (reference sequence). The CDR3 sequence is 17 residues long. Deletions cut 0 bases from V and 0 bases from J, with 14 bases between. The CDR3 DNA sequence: TGTGCCACCAGCAGAGACCTAACGACAAAAACTAACTATGGCTACACCTTC. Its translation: CATSRDLTTKTNYGYTF.

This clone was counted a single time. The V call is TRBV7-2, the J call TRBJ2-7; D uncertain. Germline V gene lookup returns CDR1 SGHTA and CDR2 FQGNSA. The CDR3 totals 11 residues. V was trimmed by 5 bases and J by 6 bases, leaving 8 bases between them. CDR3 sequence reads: CASSAYGEQYF. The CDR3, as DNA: TGTGCCAGCAGCGCATACGGCGAGCAGTACTTC.

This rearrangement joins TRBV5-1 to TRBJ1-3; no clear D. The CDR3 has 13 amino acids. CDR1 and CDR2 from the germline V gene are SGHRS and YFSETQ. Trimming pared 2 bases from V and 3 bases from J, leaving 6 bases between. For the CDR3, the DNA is TGCGCCAGCAGCTTACGGGGTGGAAACACCATATATTTT. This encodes CASSLRGGNTIYF.

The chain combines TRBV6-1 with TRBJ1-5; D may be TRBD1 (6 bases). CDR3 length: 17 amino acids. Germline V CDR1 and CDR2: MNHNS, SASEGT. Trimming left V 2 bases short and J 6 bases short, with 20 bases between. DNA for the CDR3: TGTGCCAGCAGTGAAACGTCAGGGGCCGCCTTTTCTCAGCCCCAGCATTTT. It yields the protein CASSETSGAAFSQPQHF.

This CDR3 reads CAWSPGMDYGYTF. CDR3 nucleotide sequence: TGTGCCTGGAGTCCAGGGATGGACTATGGCTACACCTTC. The chain is built from TRBV30 and TRBJ1-2, with a weak D call TRBD1 (5 bases). This CDR3 is built from 13 residues. Trimming pared 2 bases from V and 3 bases from J, leaving 10 bases between. CDR1 and CDR2 (germline): GTSNPN, SVGIG (reference sequence).

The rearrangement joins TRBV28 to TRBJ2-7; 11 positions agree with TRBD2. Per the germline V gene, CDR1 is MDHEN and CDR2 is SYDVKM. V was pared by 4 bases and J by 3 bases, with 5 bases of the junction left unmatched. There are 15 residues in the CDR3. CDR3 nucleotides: TGTGCCAGCAGTTACACTAGCGGGAGTGTCTACGAGCAGTACTTC. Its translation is CASSYTSGSVYEQYF.

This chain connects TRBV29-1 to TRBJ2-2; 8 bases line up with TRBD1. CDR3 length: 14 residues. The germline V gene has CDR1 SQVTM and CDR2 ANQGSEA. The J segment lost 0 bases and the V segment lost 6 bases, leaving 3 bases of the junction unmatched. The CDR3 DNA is TGCAGCGTGACACAGGGGGCGAACACCGGGGAGCTGTTTTTT. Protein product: CSVTQGANTGELFF.

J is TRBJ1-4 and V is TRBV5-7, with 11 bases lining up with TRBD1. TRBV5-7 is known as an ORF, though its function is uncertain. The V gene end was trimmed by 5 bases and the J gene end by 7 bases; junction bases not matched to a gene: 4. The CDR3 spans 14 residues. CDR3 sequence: CASSFGTGGEKLFF. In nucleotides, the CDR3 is TGTGCCAGCAGTTTCGGGACAGGGGGTGAAAAACTGTTTTTT.

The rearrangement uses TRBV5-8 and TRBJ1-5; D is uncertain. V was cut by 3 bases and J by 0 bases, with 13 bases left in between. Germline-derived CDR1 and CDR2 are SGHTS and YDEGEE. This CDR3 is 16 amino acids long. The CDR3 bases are TGTGCCAGCAGCTACCGGACGGGATATAGCAATCAGCCCCAGCATTTT. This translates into CASSYRTGYSNQPQHF.

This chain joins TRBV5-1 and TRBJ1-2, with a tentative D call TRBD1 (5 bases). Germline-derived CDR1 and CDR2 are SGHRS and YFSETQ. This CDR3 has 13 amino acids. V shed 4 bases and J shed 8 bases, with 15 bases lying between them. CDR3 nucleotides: TGCGCCAGCAGCCCAACGGGGGATCGGGGCTACACCTTC. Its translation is CASSPTGDRGYTF.